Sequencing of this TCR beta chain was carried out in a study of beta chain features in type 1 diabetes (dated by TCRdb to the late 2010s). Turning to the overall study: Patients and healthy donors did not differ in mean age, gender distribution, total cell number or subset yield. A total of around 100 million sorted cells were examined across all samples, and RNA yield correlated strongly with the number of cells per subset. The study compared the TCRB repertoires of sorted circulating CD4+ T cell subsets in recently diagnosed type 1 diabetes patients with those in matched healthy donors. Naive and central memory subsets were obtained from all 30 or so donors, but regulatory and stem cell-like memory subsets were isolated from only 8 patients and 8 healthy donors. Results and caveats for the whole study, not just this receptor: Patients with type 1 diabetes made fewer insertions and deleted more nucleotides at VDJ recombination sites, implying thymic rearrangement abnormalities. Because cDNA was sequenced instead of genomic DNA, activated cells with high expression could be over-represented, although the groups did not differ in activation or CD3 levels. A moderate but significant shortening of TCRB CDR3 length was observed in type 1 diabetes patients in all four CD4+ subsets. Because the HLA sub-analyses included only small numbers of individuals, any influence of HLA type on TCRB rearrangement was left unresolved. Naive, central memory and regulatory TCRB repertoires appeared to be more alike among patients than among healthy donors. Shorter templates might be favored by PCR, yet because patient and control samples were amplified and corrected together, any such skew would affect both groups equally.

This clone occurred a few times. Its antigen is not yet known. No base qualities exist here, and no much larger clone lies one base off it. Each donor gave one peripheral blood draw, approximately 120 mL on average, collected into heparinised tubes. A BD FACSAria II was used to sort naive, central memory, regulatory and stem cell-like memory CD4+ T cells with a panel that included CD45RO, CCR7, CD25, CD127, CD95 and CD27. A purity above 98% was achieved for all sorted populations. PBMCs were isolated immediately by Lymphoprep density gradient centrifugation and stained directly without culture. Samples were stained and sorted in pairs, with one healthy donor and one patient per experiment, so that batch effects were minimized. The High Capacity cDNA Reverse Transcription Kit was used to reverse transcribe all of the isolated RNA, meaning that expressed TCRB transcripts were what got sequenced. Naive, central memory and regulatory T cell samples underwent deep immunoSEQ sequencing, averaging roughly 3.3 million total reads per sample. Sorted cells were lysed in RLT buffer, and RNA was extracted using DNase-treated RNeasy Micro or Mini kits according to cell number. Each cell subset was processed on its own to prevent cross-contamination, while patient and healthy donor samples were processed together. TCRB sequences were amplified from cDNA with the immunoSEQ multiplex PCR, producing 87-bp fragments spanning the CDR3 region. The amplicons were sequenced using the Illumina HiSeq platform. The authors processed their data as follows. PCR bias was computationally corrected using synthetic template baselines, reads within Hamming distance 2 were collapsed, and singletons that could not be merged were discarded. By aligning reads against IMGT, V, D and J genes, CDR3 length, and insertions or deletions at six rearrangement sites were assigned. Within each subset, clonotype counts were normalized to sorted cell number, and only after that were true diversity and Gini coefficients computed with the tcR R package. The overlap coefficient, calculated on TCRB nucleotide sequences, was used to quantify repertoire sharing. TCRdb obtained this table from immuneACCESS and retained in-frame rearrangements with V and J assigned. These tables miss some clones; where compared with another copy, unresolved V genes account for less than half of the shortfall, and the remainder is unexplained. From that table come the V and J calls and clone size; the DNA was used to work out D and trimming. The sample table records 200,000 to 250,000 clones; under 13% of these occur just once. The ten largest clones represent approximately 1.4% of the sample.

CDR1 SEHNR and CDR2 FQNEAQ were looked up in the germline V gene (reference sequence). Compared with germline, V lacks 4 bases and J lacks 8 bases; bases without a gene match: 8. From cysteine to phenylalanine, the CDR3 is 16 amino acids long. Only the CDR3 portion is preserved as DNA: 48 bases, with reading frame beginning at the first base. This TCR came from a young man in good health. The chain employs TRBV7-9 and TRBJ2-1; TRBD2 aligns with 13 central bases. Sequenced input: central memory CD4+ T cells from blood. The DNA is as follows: TGTGCCAGCAGCTCGGGACTAGCGGGATGGGTCGATGAGCAGTTCTTC. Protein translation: CASSSGLAGWVDEQFF.